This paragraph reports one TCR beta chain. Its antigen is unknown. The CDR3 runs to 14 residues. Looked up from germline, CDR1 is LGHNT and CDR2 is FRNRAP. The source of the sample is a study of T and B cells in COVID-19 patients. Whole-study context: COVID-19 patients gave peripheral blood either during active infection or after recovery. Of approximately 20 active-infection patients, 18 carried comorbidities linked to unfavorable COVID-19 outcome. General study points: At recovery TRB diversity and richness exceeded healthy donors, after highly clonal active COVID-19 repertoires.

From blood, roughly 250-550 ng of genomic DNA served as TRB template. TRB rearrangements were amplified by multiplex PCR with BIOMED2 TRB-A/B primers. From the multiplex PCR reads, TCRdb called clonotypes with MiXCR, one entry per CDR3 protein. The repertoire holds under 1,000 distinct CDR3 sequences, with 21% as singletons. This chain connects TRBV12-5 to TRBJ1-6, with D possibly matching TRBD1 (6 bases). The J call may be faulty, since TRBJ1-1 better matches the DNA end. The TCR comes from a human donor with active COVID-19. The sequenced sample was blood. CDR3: CASALEQGSRKAFF. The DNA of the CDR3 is TGTGCTAGTGCTCTCGAACAGGGTTCGAGAAAAGCTTTCTTT.